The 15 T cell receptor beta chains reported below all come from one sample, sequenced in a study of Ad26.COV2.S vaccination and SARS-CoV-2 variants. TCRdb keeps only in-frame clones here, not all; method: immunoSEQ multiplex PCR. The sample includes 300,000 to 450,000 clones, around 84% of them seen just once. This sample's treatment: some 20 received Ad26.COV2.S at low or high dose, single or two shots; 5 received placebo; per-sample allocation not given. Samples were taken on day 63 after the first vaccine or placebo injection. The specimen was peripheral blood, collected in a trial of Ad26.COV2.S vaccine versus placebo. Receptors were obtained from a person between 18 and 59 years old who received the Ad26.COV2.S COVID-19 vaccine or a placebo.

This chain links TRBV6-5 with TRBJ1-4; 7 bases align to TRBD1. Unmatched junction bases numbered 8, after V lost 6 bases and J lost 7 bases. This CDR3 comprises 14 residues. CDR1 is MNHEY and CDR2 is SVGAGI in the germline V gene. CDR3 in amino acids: CASSSTGSGEKLFF. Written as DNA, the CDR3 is TGTGCCAGCAGCTCGACAGGGAGTGGTGAAAAACTGTTTTTT.

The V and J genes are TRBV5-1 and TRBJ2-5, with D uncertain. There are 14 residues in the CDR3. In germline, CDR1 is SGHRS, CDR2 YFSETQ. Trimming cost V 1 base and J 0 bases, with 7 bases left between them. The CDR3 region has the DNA TGCGCCAGCAGCTTGAGGACGTACCAAGAGACCCAGTACTTC. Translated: CASSLRTYQETQYF.

CDR3: CASSFSNSPLHF. The CDR3 DNA reads as TGTGCCAGCAGTTTCAGTAATTCACCCCTCCACTTT. This sequence joins TRBV27 and TRBJ1-6; D gene uncertain. Trimming stripped 3 bases from V and 6 bases from J, with 3 bases between. This CDR3 is built from 12 residues. The V gene's germline CDR1 is MNHEY and CDR2 SMNVEV (reference sequence).

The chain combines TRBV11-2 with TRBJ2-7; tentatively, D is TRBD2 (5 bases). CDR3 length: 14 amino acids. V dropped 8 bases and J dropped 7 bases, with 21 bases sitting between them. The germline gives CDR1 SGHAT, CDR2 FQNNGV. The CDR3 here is CASAPPRGWWEQYF. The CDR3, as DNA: TGTGCCAGCGCCCCCCCCCGGGGTTGGTGGGAGCAGTACTTC.

The CDR3 region is CASSLGTDGSPLHF. CDR3 sequence (DNA): TGTGCCAGCAGCTTAGGGACCGATGGGTCACCCCTCCACTTT. The V gene is TRBV14, the J gene TRBJ1-6, with a tentative D call TRBD1 (5 bases). Germline V lookup: CDR1 SGHDN, CDR2 FVKESK. The V end was cut by 5 bases, the J end by 10 bases, with 15 bases between. The CDR3 totals 14 residues. The full variable domain, with the rest looked up from reference TRBV14 and TRBJ1-6, is EAGVTQFPSHSVIEKGQTVTLRCDPISGHDNLYWYRRVMGKEIKFLLHFVKESKQDESGMPNNRFLAERTGGTYSTLKVQPAELEDSGVYFCASSLGTDGSPLHFGNGTRLTVT.

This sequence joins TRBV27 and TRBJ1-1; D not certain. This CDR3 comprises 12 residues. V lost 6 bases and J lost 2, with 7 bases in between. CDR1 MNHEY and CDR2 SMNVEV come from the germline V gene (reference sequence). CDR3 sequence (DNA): TGTGCCAGCAGAGCAGGAAACACTGAAGCTTTCTTT. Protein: CASRAGNTEAFF.

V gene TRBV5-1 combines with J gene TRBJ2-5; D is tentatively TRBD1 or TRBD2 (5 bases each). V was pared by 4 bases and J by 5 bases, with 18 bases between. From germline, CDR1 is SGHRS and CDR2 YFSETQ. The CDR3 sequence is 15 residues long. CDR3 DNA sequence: TGCGCCAGCAGCCCACCCGGGGCTACGGTCGAGACCCAGTACTTC. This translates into CASSPPGATVETQYF.

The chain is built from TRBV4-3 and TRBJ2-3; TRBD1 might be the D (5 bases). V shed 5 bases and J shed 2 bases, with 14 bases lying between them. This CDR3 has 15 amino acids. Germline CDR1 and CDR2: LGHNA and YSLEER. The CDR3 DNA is TGCGCCAGCAGCGGCTTCAGGGTGGCCACAGATACGCAGTATTTT. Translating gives CASSGFRVATDTQYF.

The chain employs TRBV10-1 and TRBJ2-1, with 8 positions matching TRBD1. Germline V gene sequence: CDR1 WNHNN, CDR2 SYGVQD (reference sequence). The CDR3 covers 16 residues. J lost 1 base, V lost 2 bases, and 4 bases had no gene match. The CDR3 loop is CASSEGTGGSYNEQFF. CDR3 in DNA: TGCGCCAGCAGTGAGGGGACAGGCGGGTCCTACAATGAGCAGTTCTTC.

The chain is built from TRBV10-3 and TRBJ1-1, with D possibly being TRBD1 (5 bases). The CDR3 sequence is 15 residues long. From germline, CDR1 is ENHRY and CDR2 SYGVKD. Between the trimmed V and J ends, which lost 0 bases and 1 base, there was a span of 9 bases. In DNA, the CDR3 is TGTGCCATCAGTGAGTCAGGGGTGCCGAACACTGAAGCTTTCTTT. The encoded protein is CAISESGVPNTEAFF.

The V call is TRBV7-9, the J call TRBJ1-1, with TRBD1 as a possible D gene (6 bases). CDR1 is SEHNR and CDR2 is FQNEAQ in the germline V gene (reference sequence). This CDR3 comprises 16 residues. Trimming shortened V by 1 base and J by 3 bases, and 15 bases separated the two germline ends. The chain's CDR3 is CASSLDLGGRDTEAFF. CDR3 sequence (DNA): TGTGCCAGCAGCTTAGATTTGGGGGGGCGCGACACTGAAGCTTTCTTT.

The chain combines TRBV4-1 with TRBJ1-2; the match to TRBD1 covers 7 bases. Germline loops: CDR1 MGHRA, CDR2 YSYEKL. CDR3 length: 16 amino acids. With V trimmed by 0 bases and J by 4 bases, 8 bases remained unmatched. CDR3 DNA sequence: TGCGCCAGCAGCCAAGACCCCCGGACAGGCTTCTATGGCTACACCTTC. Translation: CASSQDPRTGFYGYTF.

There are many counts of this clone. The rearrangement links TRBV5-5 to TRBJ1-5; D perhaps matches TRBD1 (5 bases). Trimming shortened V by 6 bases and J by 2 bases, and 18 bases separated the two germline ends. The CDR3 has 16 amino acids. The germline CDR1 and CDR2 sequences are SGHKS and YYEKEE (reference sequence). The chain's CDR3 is CASTGGVGSGNQPQHF. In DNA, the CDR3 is TGTGCCAGCACCGGGGGAGTGGGTTCCGGCAATCAGCCCCAGCATTTT.

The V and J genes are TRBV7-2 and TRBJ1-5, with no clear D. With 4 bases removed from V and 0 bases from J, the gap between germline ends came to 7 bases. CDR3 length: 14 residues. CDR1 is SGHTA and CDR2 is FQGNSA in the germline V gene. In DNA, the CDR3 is TGTGCCAGCAGCTCCCGTTATAGCAATCAGCCCCAGCATTTT. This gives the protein CASSSRYSNQPQHF.

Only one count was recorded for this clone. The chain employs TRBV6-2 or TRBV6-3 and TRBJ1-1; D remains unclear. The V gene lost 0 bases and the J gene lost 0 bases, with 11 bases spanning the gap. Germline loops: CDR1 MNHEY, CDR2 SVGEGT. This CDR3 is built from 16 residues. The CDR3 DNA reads TGTGCCAGCAGTTACTCGAGGACCGATCTGAACACTGAAGCTTTCTTT. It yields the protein CASSYSRTDLNTEAFF.